This note documents a single T cell receptor (beta chain) sequence. TCRdb's table, derived via immunoSEQ multiplex PCR, lists solely in-frame clones and lacks some. The sample lists about 400,000 clones, approximately 90% seen once, with 4% to 4.5% in the top ten. This specimen belongs to a study of blood T cell repertoires in COVID-19. Study overall: Samples representing acute and convalescent COVID-19 were sourced from the United States, Italy and Spain. T cells, B-cell-depleted T cells, or PBMCs provided the cDNA or gDNA that served as material.

Specimen: peripheral blood. The receptor was derived from a young woman with acute or convalescent COVID-19.

This CDR3 reads CASSLAGSVTEAFF. The CDR3 DNA follows: TGTGCCAGCAGTTTAGCAGGGTCCGTCACTGAAGCTTTCTTT. The chain links TRBV28 to TRBJ1-1, with D perhaps TRBD1 (5 bases). V lost 2 bases to trimming and J lost 4 bases, with 11 bases between them. This CDR3 has 14 residues. Germline-derived CDR1 and CDR2 are MDHEN and SYDVKM.